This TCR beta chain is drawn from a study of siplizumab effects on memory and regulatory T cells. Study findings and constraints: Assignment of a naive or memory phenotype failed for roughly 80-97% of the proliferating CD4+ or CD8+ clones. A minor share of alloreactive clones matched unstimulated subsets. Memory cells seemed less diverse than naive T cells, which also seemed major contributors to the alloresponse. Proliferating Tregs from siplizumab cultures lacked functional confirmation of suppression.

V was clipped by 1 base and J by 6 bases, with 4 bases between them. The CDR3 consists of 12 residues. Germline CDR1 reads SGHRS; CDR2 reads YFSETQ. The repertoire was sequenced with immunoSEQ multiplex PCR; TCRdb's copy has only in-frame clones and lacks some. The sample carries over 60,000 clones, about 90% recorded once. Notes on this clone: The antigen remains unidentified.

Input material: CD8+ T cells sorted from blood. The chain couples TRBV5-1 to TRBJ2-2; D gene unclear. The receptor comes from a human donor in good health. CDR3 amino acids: CASSLSAGELFF. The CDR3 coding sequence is TGCGCCAGCAGCTTGAGTGCCGGGGAGCTGTTTTTT.